Included here is one T cell receptor beta chain sequence, with context. Time point specified: patch test 1, 2 weeks after DPC sensitization. As for treatment: therapeutic diphenylcyclopropenone sensitization with weekly scalp DPC. These data originate in a study of human T cells and chemical hapten exposure. TCRdb itself ran the RACE reads through MiXCR, one entry per CDR3 protein. Here the sample spans 300,000 to 350,000 distinct CDR3 sequences, approximately 6.3% being singletons. Germline CDR1 and CDR2: ENHRY and SYGVKD. This CDR3 has 16 amino acids. Deletions cut 3 bases from V and 0 bases from J, with 12 bases between.

Source: whole blood, taken in connection with sensitization to the hapten diphenylcyclopropenone (DPC). The sequence came from a woman under 30 with alopecia areata. Some clones in this sample may be carry-over from other donors' samples. The rearrangement uses TRBV10-3 and TRBJ2-1, with D perhaps TRBD1 (6 bases). Here the CDR3 reads CAISDRQDRSYNEQFF. The CDR3 DNA follows: TGTGCCATCAGTGACCGACAGGACCGCTCCTACAATGAGCAGTTCTTC.